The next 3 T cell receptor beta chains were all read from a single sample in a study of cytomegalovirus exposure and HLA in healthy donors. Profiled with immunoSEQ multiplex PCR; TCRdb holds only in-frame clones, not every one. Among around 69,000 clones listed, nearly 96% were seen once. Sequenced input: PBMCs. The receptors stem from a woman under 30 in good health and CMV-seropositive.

The CDR3 loop reads CASSSPDRVISNEQFF. The CDR3 nucleotides read TGTGCCAGCAGCTCACCCGACAGGGTAATAAGTAATGAGCAGTTCTTC. This chain links TRBV5-4 with TRBJ2-1, with 7 bases aligning to TRBD1. From germline, CDR1 is SGHNT and CDR2 YYREEE (reference sequence). There are 16 residues in the CDR3. J lost 7 bases, V lost 3 bases, and 13 bases had no gene match.

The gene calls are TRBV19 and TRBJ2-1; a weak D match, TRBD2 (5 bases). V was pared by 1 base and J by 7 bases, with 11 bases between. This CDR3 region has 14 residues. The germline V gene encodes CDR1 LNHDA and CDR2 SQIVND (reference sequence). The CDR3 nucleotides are TGTGCCAGTAGTATAGGTGCGGGCCTTAATGAGCAGTTCTTC. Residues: CASSIGAGLNEQFF.

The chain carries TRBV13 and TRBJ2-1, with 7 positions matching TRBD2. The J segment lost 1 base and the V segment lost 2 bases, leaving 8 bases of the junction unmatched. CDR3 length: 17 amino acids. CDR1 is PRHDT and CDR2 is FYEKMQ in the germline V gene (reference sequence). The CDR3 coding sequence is TGTGCCAGCAGCTTATCTCTCGGCGGGAGTTCCTACAATGAGCAGTTCTTC. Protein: CASSLSLGGSSYNEQFF.